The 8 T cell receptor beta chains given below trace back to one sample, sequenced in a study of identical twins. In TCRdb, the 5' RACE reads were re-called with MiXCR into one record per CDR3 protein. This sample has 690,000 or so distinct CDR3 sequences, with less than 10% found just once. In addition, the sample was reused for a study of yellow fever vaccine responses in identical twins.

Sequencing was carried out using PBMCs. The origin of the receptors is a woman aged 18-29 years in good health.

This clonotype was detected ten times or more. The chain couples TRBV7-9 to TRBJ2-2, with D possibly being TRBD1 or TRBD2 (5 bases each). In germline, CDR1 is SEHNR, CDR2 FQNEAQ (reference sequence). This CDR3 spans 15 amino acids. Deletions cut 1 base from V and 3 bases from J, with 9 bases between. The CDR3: CASSLGDPDTGELFF. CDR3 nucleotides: TGTGCCAGCAGCTTAGGGGACCCGGACACCGGGGAGCTGTTTTTT.

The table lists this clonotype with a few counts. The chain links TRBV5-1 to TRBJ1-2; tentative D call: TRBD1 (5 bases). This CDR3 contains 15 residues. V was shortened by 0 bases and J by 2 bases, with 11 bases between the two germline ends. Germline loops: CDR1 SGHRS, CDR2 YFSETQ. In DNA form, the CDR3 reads TGCGCCAGCAGCTTGGGGCCGGGGGAGAACTATGGCTACACCTTC. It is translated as CASSLGPGENYGYTF.

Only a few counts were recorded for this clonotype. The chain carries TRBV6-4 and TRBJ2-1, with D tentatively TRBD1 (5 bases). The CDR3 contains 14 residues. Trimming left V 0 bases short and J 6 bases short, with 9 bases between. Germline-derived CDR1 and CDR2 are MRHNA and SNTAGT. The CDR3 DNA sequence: TGTGCCAGCAGTGACTCGTGGACACTCAATGAGCAGTTCTTC. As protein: CASSDSWTLNEQFF.

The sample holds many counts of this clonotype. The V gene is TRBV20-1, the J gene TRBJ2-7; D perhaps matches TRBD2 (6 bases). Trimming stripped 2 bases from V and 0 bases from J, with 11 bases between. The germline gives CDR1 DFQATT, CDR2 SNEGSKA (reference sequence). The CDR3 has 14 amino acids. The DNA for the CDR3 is TGCAGTGCTAGAAAGGTCGGGAGCTCCTACGAGCAGTACTTC. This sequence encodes CSARKVGSSYEQYF.

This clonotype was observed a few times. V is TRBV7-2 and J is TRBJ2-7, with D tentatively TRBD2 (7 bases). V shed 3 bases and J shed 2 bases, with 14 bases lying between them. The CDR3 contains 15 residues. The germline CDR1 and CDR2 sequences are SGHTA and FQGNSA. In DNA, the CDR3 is TGTGCCAGCAGCTTGGGGGGGGGCCTTGCCTACGAGCAGTACTTC. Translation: CASSLGGGLAYEQYF.

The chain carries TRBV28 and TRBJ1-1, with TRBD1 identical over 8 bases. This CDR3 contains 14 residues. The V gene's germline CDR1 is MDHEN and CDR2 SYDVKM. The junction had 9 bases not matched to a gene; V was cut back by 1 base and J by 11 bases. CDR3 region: CASSLLPQGAVAFF. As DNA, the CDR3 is TGTGCCAGCAGTTTATTGCCTCAGGGGGCGGTCGCTTTCTTT.

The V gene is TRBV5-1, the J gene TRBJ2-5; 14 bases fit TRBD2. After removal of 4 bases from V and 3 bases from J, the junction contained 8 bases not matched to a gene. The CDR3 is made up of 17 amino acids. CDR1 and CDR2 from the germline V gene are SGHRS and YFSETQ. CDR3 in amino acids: CASSVTGTSGGKETQYF. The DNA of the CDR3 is TGCGCCAGCAGCGTAACCGGGACTAGCGGGGGTAAAGAGACCCAGTACTTC.

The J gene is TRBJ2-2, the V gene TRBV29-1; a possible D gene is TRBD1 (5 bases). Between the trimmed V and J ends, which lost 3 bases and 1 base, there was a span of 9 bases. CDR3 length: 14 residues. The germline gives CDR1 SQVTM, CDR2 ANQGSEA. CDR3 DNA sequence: TGCAGCGTTGACCAGGGAATGAACACCGGGGAGCTGTTTTTT. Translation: CSVDQGMNTGELFF.